This TCR beta chain was captured by sequencing in a study of blood T cell repertoires in COVID-19. Profiled with immunoSEQ multiplex PCR; TCRdb holds only in-frame clones, not every one. The data show 70,000 to 90,000 clones, with 79% seen just once and about 11% held by the top ten. This receptor was taken from a man between 70 and 80 years old with acute or convalescent COVID-19. Sequencing was carried out using peripheral blood.

CDR3 region: CATSDPSGGALGELFF. As DNA, the CDR3 is TGTGCCACCAGTGACCCGAGCGGGGGGGCCCTCGGGGAGCTGTTTTTT. This sequence joins TRBV24-1 and TRBJ2-2; TRBD2 matches 10 bases. The CDR3 has 16 amino acids. The ends lost 4 bases at V and 7 bases at J; junction bases unmatched: 8. Germline assignment: CDR1 KGHDR and CDR2 SFDVKD.